Below, 25 T cell receptor beta chains from the same sample are listed, as sequenced in a study of blood T cell repertoires in COVID-19. Measured with immunoSEQ multiplex PCR; TCRdb has only the in-frame clones, and not every one. In the table there are 100,000 or so clones, 85% of which are singletons. Input material: peripheral blood. Source of these receptors: a man aged 45 to 65 with active or convalescent COVID-19.

J is TRBJ1-4 and V is TRBV6-5; the D is unclear. V was cut by 6 bases and J by 8 bases, with 4 bases left in between. This CDR3 spans 10 amino acids. CDR1 is MNHEY and CDR2 is SVGAGI in the germline V gene. The CDR3 nucleotides are TGTGCCAGCAGGAGAGAAAAACTGTTTTTT. Its protein product is CASRREKLFF.

The chain combines TRBV9 with TRBJ2-1, with TRBD2 identical over 8 bases. V gave up 0 bases and J gave up 7 bases; unmatched junction bases: 6. The CDR3 consists of 15 residues. Germline V gene sequence: CDR1 SGDLS, CDR2 YYNGEE. This CDR3 is CASSVVSSGRNEQFF. CDR3 DNA: TGTGCCAGCAGCGTAGTGTCTAGCGGGCGGAATGAGCAGTTCTTC.

J is TRBJ2-3 and V is TRBV24-1; TRBD1 is a possible D gene (6 bases). Germline V gene lookup returns CDR1 KGHDR and CDR2 SFDVKD. V was pared by 4 bases and J by 1 base, with 11 bases between. The CDR3 length is 15 residues. The CDR3 protein is CATSDSRQGTDTQYF. The DNA for the CDR3 is TGTGCCACCAGTGACTCGAGACAGGGCACAGATACGCAGTATTTT.

Only one count was recorded for this clone. The rearrangement joins TRBV5-1 to TRBJ2-3, with TRBD2 matching 7 bases. This CDR3 has 17 amino acids. The germline CDR1 and CDR2 sequences are SGHRS and YFSETQ. With V trimmed by 4 bases and J by 0 bases, 11 bases remained unmatched. CDR3 region: CASSRALARQSTDTQYF. The DNA of the CDR3 is TGCGCCAGCAGCCGGGCACTAGCGAGACAAAGCACAGATACGCAGTATTTT.

The chain links TRBV28 to TRBJ1-5, with 8 positions matching TRBD1. The CDR3 is made up of 14 amino acids. Trimming cost V 5 bases and J 3 bases; bases outside gene matches: 3. Germline CDR1 reads MDHEN; CDR2 reads SYDVKM. As DNA, the CDR3 is TGTGCCAGCAGTATGACAGGGGCCAATCAGCCCCAGCATTTT. Translation: CASSMTGANQPQHF.

The gene calls are TRBV30 and TRBJ2-7; 10 bases line up with TRBD1. The CDR3 has 13 amino acids. V lost 5 bases and J lost 5; bases outside the gene matches: 6. CDR1 and CDR2 from the germline V gene are GTSNPN and SVGIG (reference sequence). The CDR3 region is CAWDPGQGNEQYF. As DNA, the CDR3 is TGTGCCTGGGATCCGGGACAGGGGAACGAGCAGTACTTC.

The CDR3 sequence: CASSRQASWGGYTF. The CDR3, as DNA: TGTGCCAGCAGCAGACAGGCCTCTTGGGGGGGCTACACCTTC. The rearrangement links TRBV7-8 to TRBJ1-2; a possible D gene is TRBD1 (6 bases). V gave up 5 bases and J gave up 8 bases, with 18 bases separating them. The CDR3 is 14 residues long. CDR1 and CDR2 from the germline V gene are SGHVS and FQNEAQ.

The rearrangement links TRBV7-6 to TRBJ1-1; no clear D gene. This CDR3 is 14 amino acids long. CDR1 and CDR2 from the germline V gene are SGHVS and FNYEAQ. Trimming removed 9 bases from V and 0 bases from J, with 14 bases in between. The CDR3 sequence is CASSRGAMNTEAFF. Written as DNA, the CDR3 is TGTGCCAGTTCTCGGGGAGCTATGAACACTGAAGCTTTCTTT.

On this clone: Sequence at one end of the junction differs from germline and may be a read error. This sequence joins TRBV4-1 and TRBJ2-3, with no clear D. CDR3 length equals 16 residues. Germline V gives CDR1 MGHRA, CDR2 YSYEKL. CDR3 DNA sequence: TGCGCCAGCAGCCAAGATCCTTCGACGCTCTACCAAGCGACTCAATTT. Encoded protein: CASSQDPSTLYQATQF.

The CDR3 bases are TGTGCCTGGAGTGTAAGAGACAGGGGTATGGGCTACACCTTC. As protein: CAWSVRDRGMGYTF. The rearrangement links TRBV30 to TRBJ1-2; 8 nucleotides agree with TRBD1. The CDR3 consists of 14 residues. Germline V lookup: CDR1 GTSNPN, CDR2 SVGIG (reference sequence). V shed 0 bases and J 8 bases; nucleotides not matched to a gene: 8.

This chain links TRBV29-1 with TRBJ2-1; TRBD2 matches 11 bases. Looked up from germline, CDR1 is SQVTM and CDR2 is ANQGSEA. The CDR3 is 12 amino acids. V shed 6 bases, J shed 12 bases, and the junction held 7 bases outside the gene matches. This CDR3 is CSVSTSGSGQFF. The CDR3, as DNA: TGCAGCGTATCCACTAGCGGGAGTGGGCAGTTCTTC.

This clone appeared a single time. The V gene is TRBV27, the J gene TRBJ1-1; D is unclear. The CDR3 is made up of 15 amino acids. V shed 10 bases and J shed 1 base, with 19 bases lying between them. Germline-derived CDR1 and CDR2 are MNHEY and SMNVEV (reference sequence). The CDR3 nucleotides read TGTGCCACCTATCCTTTAGGAGACTGGAACACTGAAGCTTTCTTT. Amino acid sequence: CATYPLGDWNTEAFF.

The chain combines TRBV5-1 with TRBJ2-7, with TRBD2 identical over 12 bases. Germline-derived CDR1 and CDR2 are SGHRS and YFSETQ. V was clipped by 0 bases and J by 3 bases; unmatched bases: 10. The CDR3 totals 18 residues. The CDR3 reads CASSLAVGLAGGDYEQYF. The CDR3 region has the DNA TGCGCCAGCAGCTTGGCCGTAGGGCTAGCGGGAGGGGACTACGAGCAGTACTTC.

Here the CDR3 reads CAWGGGYSGNTIYF. The CDR3 DNA sequence: TGTGCCTGGGGCGGGGGGTACTCTGGAAACACCATATATTTT. The V call is TRBV30, the J call TRBJ1-3; perhaps TRBD1 as D (5 bases). CDR3 length: 14 residues. Germline V gene lookup returns CDR1 GTSNPN and CDR2 SVGIG (reference sequence). The V end lost 5 bases, the J end lost 0 bases, and 11 bases lay between the germline ends.

A single count supports this clone. The chain employs TRBV5-1 and TRBJ2-7; the D gene is possibly TRBD2 (6 bases). Trimming left V 3 bases short and J 2 bases short, with 12 bases between. The CDR3 totals 14 residues. Looked up from germline, CDR1 is SGHRS and CDR2 is YFSETQ. The CDR3: CASSSTSTAYEQYF. The CDR3 coding sequence is TGCGCCAGCAGCTCGACTAGTACCGCCTACGAGCAGTACTTC.

The V call is TRBV30, the J call TRBJ1-4, with D tentatively TRBD1 (5 bases). This CDR3 spans 13 amino acids. The ends were cut back, 5 bases at V and 7 bases at J, with 14 bases in the middle. Per the germline V gene, CDR1 is GTSNPN and CDR2 is SVGIG (reference sequence). In nucleotides, the CDR3 is TGTGCCTGGGAACAGGCTCGAGGTGAAAAACTGTTTTTT. Amino acids: CAWEQARGEKLFF.

The chain uses TRBV6-6 and TRBJ2-7; 10 bases line up with TRBD2. Germline CDR1 MNHNY, CDR2 SVGAGI (reference sequence). Germline trimming cut 4 bases from V and 1 base from J; bases unmatched to any gene: 4. The CDR3 has 15 residues. The CDR3 here is CASSSSSGRSYEQYF. Written as DNA, the CDR3 is TGTGCCAGCAGTTCCTCTAGCGGGAGATCCTACGAGCAGTACTTC.

Concerning this clone itself: Other DNA sequences of this sample code for an identical CDR3. This chain links TRBV4-1 with TRBJ1-6; D gene unclear. There are 13 residues in the CDR3. The germline V gene encodes CDR1 MGHRA and CDR2 YSYEKL. Trimming removed 0 bases from V and 10 bases from J, with 7 bases in between. Here the CDR3 reads CASSQEANSPLHF. CDR3 nucleotide sequence: TGCGCCAGCAGCCAAGAAGCAAACTCACCCCTCCACTTT.

This clone has more than one count but fewer than ten. Mismatch with germline at one junction end may stem from a read error. This chain uses TRBV7-7 with TRBJ2-1; 7 positions agree with TRBD2. The CDR3 is made up of 16 amino acids. CDR1 is SSHAT and CDR2 is FNYEAQ in the germline V gene (reference sequence). CDR3 in amino acids: CASSRRLADSYNEQFF. The CDR3 DNA is TGTGCTAGCAGCCGACGACTAGCAGACTCCTACAATGAGCAGTTCTTC.

This rearrangement joins TRBV3-1 (or the pseudogene TRBV3-2) to TRBJ2-3; TRBD1 matches 10 bases. This CDR3 spans 17 amino acids. V dropped 1 base and J dropped 7; count of bases not matched to a gene: 11. The germline CDR1 and CDR2 sequences are LGHDT and YNNKEL (reference sequence). Here the CDR3 reads CASSQVGAGQGLHTQYF. Here the CDR3 DNA reads TGTGCCAGCAGCCAAGTAGGGGCGGGACAGGGGTTGCATACGCAGTATTTT.

This chain links TRBV4-1 with TRBJ1-4; no clear D gene. The CDR3 has 13 amino acids. Germline lookup yields CDR1 MGHRA and CDR2 YSYEKL. With 6 bases removed from V and 3 bases from J, the gap between germline ends came to 8 bases. CDR3 sequence: CASSQASNEKLFF. The DNA for the CDR3 is TGCGCCAGCAGTCAGGCCTCTAATGAAAAACTGTTTTTT.

The chain uses TRBV18 and TRBJ2-7; 9 bases line up with TRBD1. Germline V gene sequence: CDR1 KGHSH, CDR2 LQKENI. This CDR3 comprises 17 residues. V lost 5 bases, J lost 0 bases, and 11 bases stayed unmatched. CDR3 coding DNA: TGTGCCAGCTCAATCAAGCAAATGGGACAGGGCTCCTACGAGCAGTACTTC. It yields the protein CASSIKQMGQGSYEQYF.

The chain joins TRBV19 to TRBJ2-1; 8 nucleotides align to TRBD2. Per the germline V gene, CDR1 is LNHDA and CDR2 is SQIVND (reference sequence). After removal of 7 bases from V and 7 bases from J, the junction contained 12 bases not matched to a gene. CDR3 length: 15 amino acids. The CDR3 DNA reads as TGTGCCAGTAAAAGGGATAGCGGGATCGGTAATGAGCAGTTCTTC. Its protein is CASKRDSGIGNEQFF.

The rearrangement links TRBV5-6 to TRBJ1-6, with D possibly matching TRBD1 (5 bases). This CDR3 comprises 15 residues. The V end was cut by 1 base, the J end by 7 bases, with 12 bases between. The germline CDR1 and CDR2 sequences are SGHDT and YYEEEE. The CDR3 loop is CASSLPGGLNSPLHF. In nucleotides, the CDR3 is TGTGCCAGCAGCTTGCCCGGGGGGTTGAATTCACCCCTCCACTTT.

The chain carries TRBV6-5 and TRBJ1-1, with 7 bases that match TRBD1. From germline, CDR1 is MNHEY and CDR2 SVGAGI. CDR3 length: 12 amino acids. V lost 5 bases and J lost 8; bases outside the gene matches: 5. The CDR3 region is CASSPLGGEAFF. As DNA, the CDR3 is TGTGCCAGCAGTCCCTTAGGGGGCGAAGCTTTCTTT.